Here is one TCR beta chain with its context. Its antigen is not identified. This specimen comes from a study of shared clonotypes between healthy human individuals. Overall study results and limits: Only blood samples were collected, and tissue repertoires likely differ. In contrast to clonotypes shared by all four donors, non-shared clonotypes had lower generation probabilities. Among donors, the sharing of clonotypes was expected to be influenced by sequencing depth. Clonotypes that were shared across a handful of donors made up around 5% of naive CD4 clonotypes.

Data came from immunoSEQ multiplex PCR; TCRdb stores just in-frame clones and leaves some out. The sample consists of approximately 240,000 clones, approximately 65% of them appearing once. The CDR3 has 14 amino acids. Germline V gives CDR1 SGDLS, CDR2 YYNGEE. V gave up 4 bases and J gave up 4 bases, with 11 bases separating them. Input material: memory CD4+ T cells sorted from blood. The subset denotes: CD45RA-negative fraction. The chain links TRBV9 to TRBJ2-2, with D maybe TRBD1 (5 bases). The clonotype was recovered from a man aged 25 to 40 in good health. CDR3 DNA sequence: TGTGCCAGCAGCTTAGGGGTGGCCACCGGGGAGCTGTTTTTT. Translated, it gives CASSLGVATGELFF.